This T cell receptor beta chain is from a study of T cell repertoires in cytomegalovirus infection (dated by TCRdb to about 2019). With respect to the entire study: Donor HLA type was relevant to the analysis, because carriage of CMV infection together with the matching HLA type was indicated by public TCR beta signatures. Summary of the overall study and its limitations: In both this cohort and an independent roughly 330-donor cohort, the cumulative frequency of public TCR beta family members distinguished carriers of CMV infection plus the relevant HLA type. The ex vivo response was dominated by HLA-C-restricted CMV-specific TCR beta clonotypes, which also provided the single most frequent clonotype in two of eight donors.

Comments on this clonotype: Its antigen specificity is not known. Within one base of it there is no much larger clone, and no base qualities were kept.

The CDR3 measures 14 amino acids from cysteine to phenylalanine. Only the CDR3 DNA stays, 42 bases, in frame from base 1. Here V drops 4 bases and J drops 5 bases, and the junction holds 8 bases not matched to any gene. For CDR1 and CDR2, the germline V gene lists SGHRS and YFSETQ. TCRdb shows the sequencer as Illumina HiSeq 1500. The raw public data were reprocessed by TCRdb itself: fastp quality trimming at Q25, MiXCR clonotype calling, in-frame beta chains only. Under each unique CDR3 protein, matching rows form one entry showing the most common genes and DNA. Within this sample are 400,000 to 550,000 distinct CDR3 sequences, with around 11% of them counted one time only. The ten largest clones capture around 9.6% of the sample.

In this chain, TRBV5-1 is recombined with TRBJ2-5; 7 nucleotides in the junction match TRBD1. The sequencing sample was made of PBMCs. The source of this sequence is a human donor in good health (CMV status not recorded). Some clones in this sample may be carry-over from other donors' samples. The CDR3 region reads CASSPSTGWETQYF. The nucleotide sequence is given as TGCGCCAGCAGCCCCTCGACAGGGTGGGAGACCCAGTACTTC.